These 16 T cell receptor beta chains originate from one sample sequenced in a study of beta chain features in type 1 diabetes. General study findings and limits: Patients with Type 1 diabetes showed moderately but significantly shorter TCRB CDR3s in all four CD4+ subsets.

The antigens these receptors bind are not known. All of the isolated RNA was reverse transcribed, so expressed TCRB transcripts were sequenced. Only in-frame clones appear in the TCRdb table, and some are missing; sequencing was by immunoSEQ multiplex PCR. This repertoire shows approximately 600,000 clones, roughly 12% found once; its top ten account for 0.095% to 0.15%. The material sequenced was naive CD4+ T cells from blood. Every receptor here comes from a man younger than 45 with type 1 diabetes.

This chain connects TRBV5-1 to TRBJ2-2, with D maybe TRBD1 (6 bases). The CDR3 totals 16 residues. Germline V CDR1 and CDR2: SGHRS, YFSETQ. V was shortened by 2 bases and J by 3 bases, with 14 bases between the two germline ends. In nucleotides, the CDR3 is TGCGCCAGCAGCTTCGCCGGACAGATATACACCGGGGAGCTGTTTTTT. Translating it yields CASSFAGQIYTGELFF.

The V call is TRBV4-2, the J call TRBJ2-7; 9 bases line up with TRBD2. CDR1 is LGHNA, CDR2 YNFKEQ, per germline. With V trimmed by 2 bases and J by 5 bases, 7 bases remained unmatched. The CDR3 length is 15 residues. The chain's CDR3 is CASSQRAERGDEQYF. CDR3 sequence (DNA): TGTGCCAGCAGCCAACGAGCCGAGCGGGGGGACGAGCAGTACTTC.

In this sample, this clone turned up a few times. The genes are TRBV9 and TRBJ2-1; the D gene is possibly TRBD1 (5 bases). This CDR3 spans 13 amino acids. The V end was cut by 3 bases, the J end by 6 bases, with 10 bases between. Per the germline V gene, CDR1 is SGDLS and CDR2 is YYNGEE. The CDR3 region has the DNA TGTGCCAGCAGCGCCAGGGTGGGCAATGAGCAGTTCTTC. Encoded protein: CASSARVGNEQFF.

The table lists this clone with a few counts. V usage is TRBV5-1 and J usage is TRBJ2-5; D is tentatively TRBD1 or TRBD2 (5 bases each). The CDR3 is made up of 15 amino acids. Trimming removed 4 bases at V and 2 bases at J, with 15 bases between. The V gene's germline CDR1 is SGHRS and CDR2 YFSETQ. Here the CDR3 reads CASSLGPSSQETQYF. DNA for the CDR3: TGCGCCAGCAGCCTGGGACCCAGCTCACAAGAGACCCAGTACTTC.

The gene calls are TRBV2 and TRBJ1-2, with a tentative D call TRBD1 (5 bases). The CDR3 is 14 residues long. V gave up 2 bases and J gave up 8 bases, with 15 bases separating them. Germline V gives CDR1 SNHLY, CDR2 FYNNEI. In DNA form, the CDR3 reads TGTGCCAGCAGTGAAAGACCCGGGGCAGGGGGCTACACCTTC. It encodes CASSERPGAGGYTF. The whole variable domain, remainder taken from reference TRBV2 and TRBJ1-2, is EPEVTQTPSHQVTQMGQEVILRCVPISNHLYFYWYRQILGQKVEFLVSFYNNEISEKSEIFDDQFSVERPDGSNFTLKIRSTKLEDSAMYFCASSERPGAGGYTFGSGTRLTVV.

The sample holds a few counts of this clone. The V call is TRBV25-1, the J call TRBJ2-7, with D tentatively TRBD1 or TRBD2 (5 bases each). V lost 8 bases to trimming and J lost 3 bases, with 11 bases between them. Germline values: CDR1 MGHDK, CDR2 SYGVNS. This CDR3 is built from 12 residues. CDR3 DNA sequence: TGTGCCAGCGCAGAGGGGTTCTACGAGCAGTACTTC. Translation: CASAEGFYEQYF.

CDR3 bases: TGTGCCAGCAGCTCAAGGGACGGCAACTATGGCTACACCTTC. It codes for CASSSRDGNYGYTF. V and J are TRBV7-9 and TRBJ1-2; D is perhaps TRBD1 (5 bases). Trimming removed 4 bases at V and 2 bases at J, with 11 bases between. The CDR3 has 14 amino acids. Germline CDR1 is SEHNR and CDR2 is FQNEAQ (reference sequence). Combining the CDR3 with reference TRBV7-9 and TRBJ1-2 gives the whole variable domain DTGVSQNPRHKITKRGQNVTFRCDPISEHNRLYWYRQTLGQGPEFLTYFQNEAQLEKSRLLSDRFSAERPKGSFSTLEIQRTEQGDSAMYLCASSSRDGNYGYTFGSGTRLTVV.

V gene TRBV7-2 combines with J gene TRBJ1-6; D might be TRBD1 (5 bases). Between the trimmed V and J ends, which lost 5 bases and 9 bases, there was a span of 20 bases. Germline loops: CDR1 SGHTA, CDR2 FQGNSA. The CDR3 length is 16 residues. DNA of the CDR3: TGTGCCAGCAGCGGGAATAGGGACCCCGCACGTTCACCCCTCCACTTT. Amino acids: CASSGNRDPARSPLHF.

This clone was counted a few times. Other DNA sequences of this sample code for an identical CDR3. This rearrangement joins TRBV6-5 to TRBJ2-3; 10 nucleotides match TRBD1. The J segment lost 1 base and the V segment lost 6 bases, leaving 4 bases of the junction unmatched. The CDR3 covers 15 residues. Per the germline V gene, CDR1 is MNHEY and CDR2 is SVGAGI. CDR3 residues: CASSPGTGGTDTQYF. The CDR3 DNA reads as TGTGCCAGCAGCCCCGGGACAGGGGGCACAGATACGCAGTATTTT.

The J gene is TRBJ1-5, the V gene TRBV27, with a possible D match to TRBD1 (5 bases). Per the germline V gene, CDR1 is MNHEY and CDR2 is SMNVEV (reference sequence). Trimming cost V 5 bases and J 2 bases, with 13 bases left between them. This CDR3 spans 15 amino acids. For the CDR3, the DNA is TGTGCCAGCAGTAGGGGCAATTCCGGCAATCAGCCCCAGCATTTT. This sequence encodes CASSRGNSGNQPQHF.

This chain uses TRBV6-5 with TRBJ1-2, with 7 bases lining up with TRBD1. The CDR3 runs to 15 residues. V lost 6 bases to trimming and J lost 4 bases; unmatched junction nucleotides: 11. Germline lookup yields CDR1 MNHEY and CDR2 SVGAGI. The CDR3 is CASRRGQLAFYGYTF. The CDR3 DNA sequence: TGTGCCAGCAGAAGGGGACAGTTAGCCTTCTATGGCTACACCTTC.

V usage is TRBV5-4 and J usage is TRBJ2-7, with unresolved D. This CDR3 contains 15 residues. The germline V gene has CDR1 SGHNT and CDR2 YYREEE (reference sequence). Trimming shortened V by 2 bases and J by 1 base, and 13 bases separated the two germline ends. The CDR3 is CASSFGSIQSYEQYF. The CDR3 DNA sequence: TGTGCCAGCAGCTTCGGGTCGATACAGTCCTACGAGCAGTACTTC.

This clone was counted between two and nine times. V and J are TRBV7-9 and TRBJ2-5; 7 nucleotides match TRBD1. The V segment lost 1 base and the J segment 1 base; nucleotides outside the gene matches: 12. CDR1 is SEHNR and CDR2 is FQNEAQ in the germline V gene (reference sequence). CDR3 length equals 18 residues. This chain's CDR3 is CASSLGQGPTRLQETQYF. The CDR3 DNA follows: TGTGCCAGCAGCTTAGGACAGGGCCCGACGCGTCTCCAAGAGACCCAGTACTTC.

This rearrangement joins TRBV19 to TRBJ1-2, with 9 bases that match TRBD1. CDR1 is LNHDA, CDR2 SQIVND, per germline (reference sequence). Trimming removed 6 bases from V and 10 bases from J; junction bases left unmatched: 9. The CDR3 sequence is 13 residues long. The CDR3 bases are TGTGCCAGTAGGATCCGGGACAGGGATGTCTACACCTTC. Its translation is CASRIRDRDVYTF.

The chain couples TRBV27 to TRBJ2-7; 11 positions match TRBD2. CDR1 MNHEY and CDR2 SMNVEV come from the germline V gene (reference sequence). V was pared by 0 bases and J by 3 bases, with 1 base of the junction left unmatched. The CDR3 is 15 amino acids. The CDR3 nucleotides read TGTGCCAGCAGTTTATCGACTAGCGGGGTCTACGAGCAGTACTTC. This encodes CASSLSTSGVYEQYF.

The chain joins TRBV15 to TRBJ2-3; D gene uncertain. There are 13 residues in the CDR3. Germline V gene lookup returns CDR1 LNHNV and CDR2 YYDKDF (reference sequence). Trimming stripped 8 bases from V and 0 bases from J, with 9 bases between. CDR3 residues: CATRKPSTDTQYF. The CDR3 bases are TGTGCCACCCGTAAGCCTAGCACAGATACGCAGTATTTT.